This T cell receptor beta chain was found in a study of cytomegalovirus exposure and HLA in healthy donors (TCRdb year 2017). A note on the overall study: An earlier analysis of roughly 500 of the donors reported 276 Gb of sequence data and 100 million to 140 million unique TCR beta sequences from about 200 million T cells. An early release that covered 500 to 800 HLA-typed donors contained approximately 300 gigabases of sequencing data and tens of millions of unique TCR sequences. Among the roughly 380 genotyped donors, under 90% belonged to the genetic ancestry cluster associated with self-reported Caucasian donors. The study aimed to test whether cataloging public T cell receptors could reveal signatures of past pathogen exposure. The T cell repertoires of 700 or so subjects were profiled by immunosequencing and related to cytomegalovirus serostatus. Along with the approximately 620-subject first cohort, a separate validation cohort of 120 different subjects was used. The study combined high-throughput TCR immunosequencing, statistical association of individual TCRs with disease status, and machine learning to predict cytomegalovirus infection status. In a later analysis, previously published TCR beta repertoires from about 640 donors were re-analyzed and high-resolution HLA genotyping was added so that TCR occurrence patterns could be studied. In the later analysis, no new phenotypic data were used to find candidate immune exposures; instead, reliance was placed on TCR beta sequences and their occurrence across donors. An earlier analysis of 587 of the donors used high-throughput TCR beta sequencing to judge whether each TCR beta V gene segment behaved as functional or pseudogenic. Donor age, sex, ethnicity and CMV serostatus were collected together with the repertoire data. A later genetic analysis used genome-wide SNP genotypes for about 60% of the roughly 670 donors, treating that subset as a discovery cohort. Every repertoire in the discovery cohort had been generated on one and the same sequencing platform. HLA typing covered class I and class II loci at four-digit resolution. Typing coverage differed by locus: A, B, C, DRB1 and DQB1 were typed in roughly 629-640 donors, DQA1 in about 500, DPA1 in 600 to 610, and DPB1 in 400 to 490. Because of strong linkage in the cohort, roughly five DR-DQ haplotypes were treated as single units for association and clustering. On average, roughly 250,000 unique TCR beta nucleotide sequences were sequenced per donor among 398 genotyped donors of the cohort, with 15% to 20% of those sequences being non-productive. What the authors observed across the whole study: In a later genetic analysis, a missense DCLRE1C variant was associated with V-gene and J-gene trimming of TCR beta chains, and the association was replicated in an independent cohort. An earlier analysis of approximately 590 of the donors showed that most TCR beta V segments appeared in productive rearrangements either about 90% or about 30% of the time, which broadly matched IMGT annotations. The cohort was sequenced for TCR beta chains only, and without alpha or paired-chain data the features that could be detected were limited. In a later analysis, several top co-occurrence clusters were reported to appear linked to parvovirus B19, influenza, CMV and Epstein-Barr virus. Because HLA typing was missing for some donors at each locus, association tests included only the typed subset. In a later analysis, most CMV-associated TCR beta chains were found to appear HLA-restricted, with HLA associations seemingly driven largely by CMV exposure. A further reported finding was that TCR beta sequences accurately predicted the HLA-A and HLA-B alleles for most subjects in the first cohort. Because the 87-base-pair reads could not distinguish some IMGT-functional V segments, including TRBV6-2 and TRBV6-3, those segments were excluded. Correlated functional status among segregating V segments might reflect linkage disequilibrium, but an unknown experimental factor could not be ruled out. The classifier was reported to diagnose cytomegalovirus status with high specificity and sensitivity in both the original and validation cohorts. Because counts were too low, under 20 rarely observed V segments, including chromosome 9 orphons, were left out of the earlier analysis of 587 of the donors. A total of around 150 TCR beta chains were listed by the study as associated with cytomegalovirus. Roughly uniform sequencing depth across donors was assumed in presence/absence analyses, although this assumption may not hold. A later analysis found that TCR association rates varied across HLA loci, with DRB1 alleles showing the most associated TCRs and HLA-C alleles the fewest. In a later analysis, HLA-associated TCR beta chains showed more clonal expansion and lower generation probabilities than non-associated chains that were equally common. Strong co-occurrence of HLA alleles, especially DR and DQ, made assigning TCR associations to individual alleles difficult. The authors suggested that the approach could potentially be extended to other disease states and immunological phenotypes. Most TCR sequences were observed very rarely across donors, whereas some public TCRs were present in many individuals. The sequencing pipeline was judged likely to have produced a cluster of highly shared sequence variants as a technical artifact. Immune exposure information for the cohort was limited to CMV serostatus. In vitro tests confirmed that a few of the cytomegalovirus-associated TCR beta chains recognize cytomegalovirus antigens. At a false discovery rate of 0.05, a later analysis linked 16,951 TCR beta sequences to specific HLA alleles. In a later genetic analysis, fewer N-insertions in productive TCRs were reported among donors in an Asian-associated ancestry cluster than the roughly 640-donor mean.

In this sample, this clone turned up a few times. Its antigen is not yet known. No per-base quality is available; no much larger clone lies one base away. Relative to germline, V is 7 bases shorter and J is 1 base shorter, with 13 bases between their ends. From the cysteine through the phenylalanine, the CDR3 covers 14 amino acids. Only the CDR3 part of the read is kept: 42 bases, read in frame from the first base. In the germline V gene, CDR1 corresponds to MNHEY and CDR2 to SVGAGI. The cohort was made up of 500 to 850 healthy bone marrow donors. Cohort members were all nominally healthy when sampled, although unrecorded immune exposures were likely present. The donor tested CMV seronegative, placing the donor among the 350 or so seronegative members of the cohort. Each donor provided a peripheral blood sample, and peripheral blood mononuclear cells were used for TCR beta sequencing. The Qiagen DNeasy Blood Extraction Kit was used to extract genomic DNA from the blood cell samples.

Receptors were amplified or captured by the immunoSEQ multiplex PCR assay. The multiplex PCR relied on a mix of 60 forward primers for TCR Vbeta segments and 13 reverse primers for TCR Jbeta segments. Amplification of the CDR3 region of rearranged TCR beta genes was performed with a multiplex PCR assay on genomic DNA. On the Illumina HiSeq System, the amplified TCR beta libraries were sequenced as 87-base-pair reads. As for how the authors treated the data: A later analysis tallied around 80 million unique TCR beta chains across the 666 repertoires, and around 10 million of those chains were shared by two or more donors. To remove PCR and sequencing errors, raw reads were error-corrected and collapsed into unique sequences using a nearest-neighbor algorithm that merged closely related sequences. CDR3 sequences were aligned to IMGT reference sequences to assign V, D and J gene segments. For a sequence to be retained, at least a six-nucleotide match to both a V gene segment and a J gene segment was required. A rearrangement counted as productive if the CDR3 had no stop codons and remained in frame with V and J, and every other rearrangement counted as non-productive. Following IMGT convention, CDR3 was defined as the stretch from the second conserved V-encoded cysteine up to the conserved J-encoded phenylalanine. Sequences without an unambiguous match to a single V gene segment were excluded from the earlier analysis of several hundred of the donors. An earlier analysis of several hundred of the donors called V segments functional above 56.7% productive rearrangements and segregating when the between-donor standard deviation exceeded 5%. To diagnose cytomegalovirus status from the catalog of TCR beta chain sequences, a statistical classification framework was built. V and J gene assignment, in a later analysis, came from comparing TCR nucleotide sequences with IMGT/GENE-DB human TR gene sequences. In a later analysis, CDR3 sequences and most-parsimonious VDJ recombination scenarios were assigned using the TCRdist pipeline. In a later analysis, each TCR beta chain was defined by its CDR3 amino acid sequence together with its V-gene family, and reads without a unique V-gene family were excluded. In a later analysis, 450 to 600 highly shared, low-generation-probability nucleotide sequences were removed to address suspected cross-contamination and a sequencing artifact. In a later analysis, a clonal expansion index for each public chain was calculated from normalized within-repertoire ranks of inferred template counts. In a later analysis, generation probabilities were computed using a VDJ recombination model fitted to out-of-frame rearrangements, and the results were checked against IGoR. In a later analysis, hypergeometric tests were used to score TCR-TCR, TCR-HLA and TCR-CMV co-occurrence, with a repertoire-size bias correction applied to TCR pairs. In a later analysis, false discovery rates were estimated by permuting HLA or CMV assignments 20 times. In a later analysis, co-occurring TCRs were grouped using DBSCAN, with TCRdist sequence similarity added in when clustering inside HLA-allele-positive subsets. Repertoires with fewer than 30,000 or more than 120,000 public chains were left out of co-occurrence clustering, as were about five repertoires with anomalous nucleotide sharing. Sourced from immuneACCESS, this table was stored by TCRdb with only in-frame sequences that have V and J called. A share of the clones is absent; for the studies checked, an unresolved V gene accounts for under half, and the remainder has no known explanation. That table gives V, J and clone size, and the DNA gave D and trimming. Across this sample there are roughly 110,000 clones, with around 73% seen only once. Roughly 8% of the sample is held by the ten biggest clonotypes.

This receptor was taken from a man under 40 in good health and CMV-seronegative. The rearrangement joined TRBV6-5 to TRBJ1-1; matching of 5 bases hints at TRBD1 as the D gene. The sample consisted of PBMCs. The DNA sequence is as follows: TGTGCCAGCATCCAGACAGATAAGAACACTGAAGCTTTCTTT. Its product reads: CASIQTDKNTEAFF.